Sequencing of this T cell receptor beta chain was carried out in a study of metastatic and nonmetastatic thyroid tumors. The overall study: Across peripheral blood and tumor or nodule tissue samples taken from malignant and benign thyroid patients, the repertoires were compared with one another.

Authors' data handling: In papillary thyroid cancer, a distant-metastasis classifier was built using CDR3 differences across clinicopathological groups. TCRdb re-analyzed the PCR reads using MiXCR. For this entry, the V and J calls and clone size follow TCRdb and not the study's own pipeline. The sample holds under 35,000 clones; roughly a third are singletons and the top ten take approximately 22%. The germline gives CDR1 SGDLS, CDR2 YYNGEE. V was pared by 3 bases and J by 4 bases, with 10 bases of the junction left unmatched. The CDR3 extends over 16 amino acids. This clone came up many times. Its antigen is unidentified. No patient had received any treatment before thyroid surgery. Study-wide points: Compared with benign nodules, malignant thyroid tumors were reported to have significantly higher TCR beta diversity in both blood and tumor.

Input material: tumor tissue. The sequence derives from a female donor with papillary thyroid cancer or a benign thyroid nodule (not recorded which). Some clones in this sample may be carry-over from other donors' samples. This chain uses TRBV9 with TRBJ1-3; 7 bases fit TRBD1. CDR3: CASSAQGGGEGNTIYF. The CDR3 nucleotides read TGTGCCAGCAGCGCCCAGGGGGGGGGCGAAGGAAACACCATATATTTT.